This TCR beta chain was identified in a study of vaccination effects on CD4 cells after COVID-19. Study-wide findings and caveats: After vaccination, at late timepoints, clones induced by infection and by vaccine contracted markedly.

Sequencing was preceded by expansion of antigen-specific CD4+ T cells with viral peptide pools in the ViraFEST assay. Following 10 days of culture, CD4+ T cells were isolated. The vaccine recipients had no prior SARS-CoV-2 infection, with negative nucleocapsid antibodies. Peptides at roughly 10 ug/ml and IL-2 at around 9.3 IU/ml were added to more than 1.5 million PBMC per well. Replacing half the medium with IL-2 medium was done on days 3 and 7. Some clones are missing from TCRdb's copy, which holds only in-frame ones; the method was immunoSEQ multiplex PCR. The table includes tens of thousands of clones, approximately 74% detected once. The germline V gene encodes CDR1 SGHRS and CDR2 YFSETQ. V dropped 5 bases and J dropped 2 bases, with 7 bases sitting between them. This CDR3 region has 13 residues. Regarding this clone: Its antigen is as yet unknown.

The J gene is TRBJ2-2, the V gene TRBV5-1; D not resolved. This TCR was recovered from a human donor who received a COVID-19 vaccine. Sequences were derived from CD4+ T cells from PBMCs cultured with HCoV-229E spike peptides, sampled before COVID-19 vaccination. The CDR3 protein is CASRPINTGELFF. The CDR3 DNA reads as TGCGCCAGCAGACCCATAAACACCGGGGAGCTGTTTTTT.